This TCR beta chain was found in a study of T cell responses to AZD1222 COVID-19 vaccine. Study background: Second-dose recipients at about 4 or about 12 weeks were treated as one pooled group. General observations from the study: Seropositive status at baseline applied to only five to seven AZD1222 recipients. Repertoires were sampled only after the peak T cell response.

V dropped 0 bases and J dropped 0 bases, with 15 bases sitting between them. This CDR3 has 17 amino acids. CDR1 and CDR2 (germline): MGHRA, YSYEKL. This clone was detected only once. Antigen: not known. TCRdb's table, derived via immunoSEQ multiplex PCR, lists solely in-frame clones and lacks some. The data show 100,000 to 150,000 clones, 88% seen once. This clonotype was obtained from an adult in good health. The sequences come from peripheral blood, collected on day 0 of AZD1222 vaccination. The chain couples TRBV4-1 to TRBJ2-7; no firm D call. The CDR3 loop reads CASSQDSGRSSSYEQYF. Written as DNA, the CDR3 is TGCGCCAGCAGCCAAGATTCAGGCAGGTCGAGCTCCTACGAGCAGTACTTC.